Sequencing of this T cell receptor (beta chain) was carried out in a study of CD4+ T cells in melanoma. General observations from the study: A reported correlation linked neoantigen-specific CD4+ T cells to CD8+, macrophage and B cell function. In melanoma, neoantigen-specific CD4+ T cells reportedly differed in differentiation state.

On this clone: The antigen remains unidentified.

The CDR3 runs 14 residues. The germline V gene encodes CDR1 SGHRS and CDR2 YFSETQ. The trim removed 2 bases at V and 3 bases at J, leaving 3 bases unmatched. The table came from immunoSEQ multiplex PCR; TCRdb's copy has only in-frame clones and leaves some out. The table includes roughly 60,000 clones, roughly three quarters detected once. Sequenced sample: tumor tissue. This clonotype was obtained from a human donor with melanoma. The rearrangement uses TRBV5-1 and TRBJ2-3; TRBD2 matches at 7 bases. The CDR3 here is CASSFGLGTDTQYF. The CDR3 nucleotides are TGCGCCAGCAGCTTCGGACTAGGTACAGATACGCAGTATTTT.